This T cell receptor beta chain was obtained from a study of neurological immune-mediated disorders. This clonotype was seen repeatedly, ten times or more. What it binds is not known. The CDR3 runs to 12 residues. Germline values: CDR1 SGHTA, CDR2 FQGNSA. Trimming stripped 5 bases from V and 2 bases from J, with 4 bases between. The unsorted libraries originated from 2 million PBMCs that had been stored at -80 C. General study points: The study found no CDR3 amino acid sequences shared by expanded clones across subjects, suggesting private repertoires in all groups.

From the 5' RACE reads, TCRdb called clonotypes with MiXCR, one entry per CDR3 protein. There are some 77,000 distinct CDR3 sequences in the sample; roughly 10% occur only once, and 1.5% to 2% lies in the top ten. The receptor's source is a man aged 50-60 years in good health. The chain employs TRBV7-2 and TRBJ2-1; D call uncertain. Sequencing input: PBMCs. The CDR3 DNA reads TGTGCCAGCAGCATTCCCTACAATGAGCAGTTCTTC. Translation gives CASSIPYNEQFF.